The 10 T cell receptor beta chains below were found in one sample sequenced in a study of T cell responses to AZD1222 COVID-19 vaccine. Here immunoSEQ multiplex PCR was the method, and the copy in TCRdb shows in-frame clones only, minus some. In the table there are roughly 80,000 clones, approximately 86% of which are singletons. Here the sequenced sample was peripheral blood, taken on day 0 of MenACWY control vaccination. These receptors all come from an adult in good health.

The chain joins TRBV9 to TRBJ2-2, with no clear D. Trimming removed 4 bases at V and 2 bases at J, with 12 bases between. Germline values: CDR1 SGDLS, CDR2 YYNGEE. This CDR3 has 15 amino acids. CDR3 nucleotide sequence: TGTGCCAGCAGCCCAAGGCCAGTAAACACCGGGGAGCTGTTTTTT. This gives the protein CASSPRPVNTGELFF.

V gene TRBV7-2 combines with J gene TRBJ2-3; D possibly uses TRBD1 or TRBD2 (7 bases each). There are 15 residues in the CDR3. The V end lost 2 bases, the J end lost 6 bases, and 15 bases lay between the germline ends. The germline V gene has CDR1 SGHTA and CDR2 FQGNSA. The CDR3 is CASSLMTGREDTQYF. The DNA of the CDR3 is TGTGCCAGCAGCTTAATGACAGGGCGGGAGGATACGCAGTATTTT.

As DNA, the CDR3 is TGTGCCAGCAGCTTAGCGCTGGGCCAGCCAAACACCATATATTTT. This encodes CASSLALGQPNTIYF. The chain recombines TRBV7-9 with TRBJ1-3; the D is unclear. The CDR3 sequence is 15 residues long. CDR1 and CDR2 from the germline V gene are SEHNR and FQNEAQ (reference sequence). V was trimmed by 0 bases and J by 6 bases, leaving 12 bases between them.

This sequence joins TRBV19 and TRBJ1-4; the match to TRBD1 covers 10 bases. Germline CDR1 LNHDA, CDR2 SQIVND (reference sequence). With V trimmed by 5 bases and J by 7 bases, 4 bases remained unmatched. The CDR3 totals 14 residues. The CDR3 is CASSQGQGTEKLFF. The CDR3 DNA sequence: TGTGCCAGTAGTCAGGGACAGGGGACTGAAAAACTGTTTTTT. Complete variable domain (other parts from reference TRBV19 and TRBJ1-4): DGGITQSPKYLFRKEGQNVTLSCEQNLNHDAMYWYRQDPGQGLRLIYYSQIVNDFQKGDIAEGYSVSREKKESFPLTVTSAQKNPTAFYLCASSQGQGTEKLFFGSGTQLSVL.

The rearrangement links TRBV4-3 to TRBJ2-7; D is ambiguous. The V end lost 0 bases, the J end lost 7 bases, and 13 bases lay between the germline ends. Germline-derived CDR1 and CDR2 are LGHNA and YSLEER. This CDR3 has 14 amino acids. In DNA form, the CDR3 reads TGCGCCAGCAGCCAAGATTTGGGGAACTGGGAGCAGTACTTC. Translation gives CASSQDLGNWEQYF.

This chain uses TRBV5-6 with TRBJ1-2, with a weak D call TRBD1 (6 bases). Trimming shortened V by 4 bases and J by 4 bases, and 14 bases separated the two germline ends. This CDR3 contains 14 residues. Per germline, CDR1 SGHDT and CDR2 YYEEEE. Written as DNA, the CDR3 is TGTGCCAGCAGCCGGACAGTCCCGGTCTATGGCTACACCTTC. Its protein is CASSRTVPVYGYTF.

V usage is TRBV29-1 and J usage is TRBJ1-3, with D unresolved. V gave up 0 bases and J gave up 9 bases, with 6 bases separating them. Per the germline V gene, CDR1 is SQVTM and CDR2 is ANQGSEA. This CDR3 has 11 amino acids. This CDR3 reads CSVEERVTIYF. For the CDR3, the DNA is TGCAGCGTTGAAGAGCGGGTCACCATATATTTT.

V is TRBV7-3 and J is TRBJ2-1; 13 bases line up with TRBD2. This CDR3 contains 16 residues. J was trimmed by 4 bases and V by 1 base; bases with no gene match: 1. Germline V lookup: CDR1 SGHTA, CDR2 FQGTGA. As DNA, the CDR3 is TGTGCCAGCAGCTTAAAGGGACTAGCGGGGTACAATGAGCAGTTCTTC. Protein: CASSLKGLAGYNEQFF. The whole variable domain, remainder taken from reference TRBV7-3 and TRBJ2-1, is GAGVSQTPSNKVTEKGKYVELRCDPISGHTALYWYRQSLGQGPEFLIYFQGTGAADDSGLPNDRFFAVRPEGSVSTLKIQRTERGDSAVYLCASSLKGLAGYNEQFFGPGTRLTVL.

The chain recombines TRBV19 with TRBJ2-1; 8 bases fit TRBD2. CDR3 length equals 16 residues. Unmatched junction bases numbered 13, after V lost 6 bases and J lost 6 bases. Germline CDR1 and CDR2: LNHDA and SQIVND (reference sequence). The CDR3 DNA reads TGTGCCAGTAGGCTTCGTTCGGGGGGGCTCGTCAATGAGCAGTTCTTC. Protein sequence: CASRLRSGGLVNEQFF.

The V and J genes are TRBV6-5 and TRBJ1-2; D might be TRBD1 (6 bases). Germline V gene lookup returns CDR1 MNHEY and CDR2 SVGAGI. The CDR3 covers 14 residues. Between the trimmed V and J ends, which lost 10 bases and 5 bases, there was a span of 20 bases. The CDR3 here is CANSLGTQGYGYTF. The CDR3 nucleotides are TGTGCCAACTCCCTTGGCACTCAGGGGTATGGCTACACCTTC.